These 21 T cell receptor beta chains were all obtained from the same sample, sequenced in a study of blood T cell repertoires in COVID-19. The method was immunoSEQ multiplex PCR; TCRdb's version includes in-frame clones alone and lacks a portion of them. The repertoire holds 60,000 to 80,000 clones, with approximately 86% as singletons. Material for sequencing was peripheral blood. The receptors originated from a man between 65 and 85 years old with acute or convalescent COVID-19.

The chain links TRBV19 to TRBJ1-5; 8 bases are shared with TRBD1. V gave up 4 bases and J gave up 7 bases; unmatched junction bases: 9. Germline V lookup: CDR1 LNHDA, CDR2 SQIVND (reference sequence). This CDR3 comprises 15 residues. This CDR3 reads CASSKAGGSWQPQHF. The CDR3 DNA follows: TGTGCCAGTAGTAAGGCAGGGGGCAGCTGGCAGCCCCAGCATTTT.

This clone was seen only a few times. J is TRBJ2-2 and V is TRBV5-6, with 11 bases lining up with TRBD2. Germline V gene sequence: CDR1 SGHDT, CDR2 YYEEEE. V was pared by 5 bases and J by 6 bases, with 6 bases of the junction left unmatched. There are 15 residues in the CDR3. DNA of the CDR3: TGTGCCAGCAGATTCTCACTAGCGGGAGCCGGGGAGCTGTTTTTT. It specifies CASRFSLAGAGELFF.

The chain is built from TRBV6-6 and TRBJ1-1, with D possibly TRBD1 on 5 matching bases. This CDR3 comprises 14 residues. Trimming shortened V by 7 bases and J by 0 bases, and 12 bases separated the two germline ends. The germline CDR1 and CDR2 sequences are MNHNY and SVGAGI (reference sequence). Written as DNA, the CDR3 is TGTGCCAGCAATACGGGACTGATGAACACTGAAGCTTTCTTT. Its translation is CASNTGLMNTEAFF.

The rearrangement links TRBV7-8 to TRBJ2-1, with 8 bases identical to TRBD2. V gave up 7 bases and J gave up 7 bases; unmatched junction bases: 3. Per the germline V gene, CDR1 is SGHVS and CDR2 is FQNEAQ. This CDR3 is built from 12 residues. The CDR3: CASTGGVNEQFF. The CDR3 DNA is TGTGCCAGCACCGGGGGGGTGAATGAGCAGTTCTTC.

This chain uses TRBV5-1 with TRBJ2-1, with TRBD2 identical over 9 bases. With 4 bases clipped from V and 10 bases from J, the junction kept 3 bases outside the gene matches. CDR1 and CDR2 (germline): SGHRS, YFSETQ. The CDR3 is 12 amino acids. The CDR3 region is CASSQGLAEQFF. CDR3 DNA sequence: TGCGCCAGCAGCCAAGGACTAGCGGAGCAGTTCTTC. Together with reference TRBV5-1 and TRBJ2-1, the CDR3 gives the full variable domain: KAGVTQTPRYLIKTRGQQVTLSCSPISGHRSVSWYQQTPGQGLQFLFEYFSETQRNKGNFPGRFSGRQFSNSRSEMNVSTLELGDSALYLCASSQGLAEQFFGPGTRLTVL.

This chain links TRBV7-6 with TRBJ2-3; 8 nucleotides line up with TRBD2. This CDR3 is 15 amino acids long. V lost 4 bases and J lost 4; bases outside the gene matches: 7. CDR1 is SGHVS, CDR2 FNYEAQ, per germline. CDR3 nucleotide sequence: TGTGCCAGCAGCTATTCGGGACTAGTACCAGATACGCAGTATTTT. Protein product: CASSYSGLVPDTQYF.

The V and J genes are TRBV28 and TRBJ2-7; D is perhaps TRBD2 (5 bases). The V end lost 5 bases, the J end lost 0 bases, and 14 bases lay between the germline ends. The CDR3 loop spans 15 amino acids. Germline V CDR1 and CDR2: MDHEN, SYDVKM. The CDR3 reads CASSPPSRSSYEQYF. CDR3 coding DNA: TGTGCCAGCAGTCCCCCTAGCCGGAGCTCCTACGAGCAGTACTTC.

CDR3 loop: CASSPRRLAGLTNEQFF. For the CDR3, the DNA is TGTGCCAGCAGCCCCCGCAGACTAGCGGGGCTTACCAATGAGCAGTTCTTC. The chain joins TRBV5-4 to TRBJ2-1; 11 bases agree with TRBD2. CDR1 and CDR2 from the germline V gene are SGHNT and YYREEE (reference sequence). This CDR3 contains 17 residues. V dropped 4 bases and J dropped 6; count of bases not matched to a gene: 12.

The chain carries TRBV27 and TRBJ2-2; D gene unclear. Trimming shortened V by 1 base and J by 0 bases, and 6 bases separated the two germline ends. Germline V gene data show CDR1 as MNHEY and CDR2 as SMNVEV (reference sequence). The CDR3 totals 15 residues. CDR3 DNA: TGTGCCAGCAGTTTATATCTAGCGAACACCGGGGAGCTGTTTTTT. It codes for CASSLYLANTGELFF.

The chain has TRBV5-6 and TRBJ1-2; 7 positions agree with TRBD1. Germline CDR1 and CDR2: SGHDT and YYEEEE. The V gene end was trimmed by 4 bases and the J gene end by 1 base; junction bases not matched to a gene: 10. This CDR3 is 16 amino acids long. In DNA, the CDR3 is TGTGCCAGCAGCGTGCTCGGGACAGCGAGTAACTATGGCTACACCTTC. Protein sequence: CASSVLGTASNYGYTF.

The rearrangement links TRBV28 to TRBJ1-2, with TRBD1 matching 11 bases. The CDR3 consists of 16 residues. Per the germline V gene, CDR1 is MDHEN and CDR2 is SYDVKM. V was clipped by 5 bases and J by 4 bases; unmatched bases: 9. For the CDR3, the DNA is TGTGCCAGCAGTGTCTTTAGGACAGGGGGCTCCTATGGCTACACCTTC. It encodes CASSVFRTGGSYGYTF.

The rearrangement links TRBV7-3 to TRBJ2-1; TRBD2 aligns across 8 bases. This CDR3 has 15 amino acids. Looked up from germline, CDR1 is SGHTA and CDR2 is FQGTGA. J lost 8 bases, V lost 3 bases, and 9 bases had no gene match. The CDR3 loop reads CASSFSGTALDEQFF. The DNA of the CDR3 is TGTGCCAGCAGCTTTAGCGGGACCGCGCTCGATGAGCAGTTCTTC.

The rearrangement links TRBV27 to TRBJ2-6; TRBD1 agrees at 9 bases. The V and J ends lost 3 bases and 0 bases, in that order; junction bases with no gene match: 6. CDR3 length: 18 residues. Germline CDR1 MNHEY, CDR2 SMNVEV (reference sequence). For the CDR3, the DNA is TGTGCCAGCAGTTTCGGGACAGGGATTCTCTCTGGGGCCAACGTCCTGACTTTC. As protein: CASSFGTGILSGANVLTF.

The chain employs TRBV7-9 and TRBJ2-7, with D unclear. CDR1 is SEHNR and CDR2 is FQNEAQ in the germline V gene (reference sequence). This CDR3 comprises 12 residues. Trimming stripped 2 bases from V and 6 bases from J, with 8 bases between. CDR3 DNA: TGTGCCAGCAGCTTACTGGGCAGCGAGCAGTACTTC. This translates into CASSLLGSEQYF.

CDR3 protein: CASSEAMGGTPNYGYTF. CDR3 nucleotide sequence: TGTGCCAGCAGTGAAGCAATGGGAGGAACTCCTAACTATGGCTACACCTTC. V and J are TRBV6-1 and TRBJ1-2; no clear D. Trimming cost V 0 bases and J 0 bases, with 14 bases left between them. Germline assignment: CDR1 MNHNS and CDR2 SASEGT. The CDR3 is 17 residues long.

The chain has TRBV7-8 and TRBJ2-5; a weak D match, TRBD2 (6 bases). Trimming removed 6 bases at V and 9 bases at J, with 20 bases between. The germline V gene encodes CDR1 SGHVS and CDR2 FQNEAQ. This CDR3 spans 14 amino acids. CDR3 in amino acids: CASSLLETSGPQYF. CDR3 coding DNA: TGTGCCAGCAGTTTACTGGAGACTAGTGGGCCCCAGTACTTC. The full variable domain, in which reference TRBV7-8 and TRBJ2-5 provide the parts outside the CDR3, is GAGVSQSPRYKVAKRGQDVALRCDPISGHVSLFWYQQALGQGPEFLTYFQNEAQLDKSGLPSDRFFAERPEGSVSTLKIQRTQQEDSAVYLCASSLLETSGPQYFGPGTRLLVL.

This clone came up a few times. This sequence joins TRBV7-2 and TRBJ2-7; D perhaps matches TRBD1 (5 bases). V lost 5 bases, J lost 1 base, and 6 bases lay in between. The CDR3 runs 12 residues. Germline CDR1 SGHTA, CDR2 FQGNSA. The CDR3 region is CASSGASYEQYF. Written as DNA, the CDR3 is TGTGCCAGCAGCGGGGCTTCCTACGAGCAGTACTTC.

The J gene is TRBJ2-7, the V gene TRBV6-5; 10 bases map to TRBD1. V trimming: 7 bases; J trimming: 7 bases; junction bases outside the gene matches: 10. The CDR3 length is 14 residues. Per germline, CDR1 MNHEY and CDR2 SVGAGI. This CDR3 reads CASKTGGLRGEQYF. For the CDR3, the DNA is TGTGCCAGCAAGACAGGGGGCCTTAGGGGAGAGCAGTACTTC.

V gene TRBV19 combines with J gene TRBJ1-1; 8 positions match TRBD1. CDR1 LNHDA and CDR2 SQIVND come from the germline V gene (reference sequence). The V segment lost 6 bases and the J segment 5 bases; nucleotides outside the gene matches: 5. The CDR3 is made up of 13 amino acids. The CDR3 here is CASSQGARTEAFF. In DNA, the CDR3 is TGTGCCAGTAGCCAGGGGGCCAGAACTGAAGCTTTCTTT.

This clone occurred a few times. The V gene is TRBV4-1, the J gene TRBJ1-2, with 9 bases that match TRBD1. The CDR3 is made up of 19 amino acids. Germline CDR1 and CDR2: MGHRA and YSYEKL. V lost 0 bases, J lost 3 bases, and 14 bases stayed unmatched. CDR3 loop: CASSQDSGRTGDGDYGYTF. DNA for the CDR3: TGCGCCAGCAGCCAAGATTCGGGGCGGACAGGGGATGGGGACTATGGCTACACCTTC.

This sequence joins TRBV29-1 and TRBJ1-1; TRBD1 might be the D (5 bases). The CDR3 consists of 12 residues. Per the germline V gene, CDR1 is SQVTM and CDR2 is ANQGSEA. V gave up 8 bases and J gave up 0 bases, with 10 bases separating them. The CDR3 protein is CSSGGVNTEAFF. The CDR3 bases are TGCAGCTCGGGAGGGGTGAACACTGAAGCTTTCTTT.